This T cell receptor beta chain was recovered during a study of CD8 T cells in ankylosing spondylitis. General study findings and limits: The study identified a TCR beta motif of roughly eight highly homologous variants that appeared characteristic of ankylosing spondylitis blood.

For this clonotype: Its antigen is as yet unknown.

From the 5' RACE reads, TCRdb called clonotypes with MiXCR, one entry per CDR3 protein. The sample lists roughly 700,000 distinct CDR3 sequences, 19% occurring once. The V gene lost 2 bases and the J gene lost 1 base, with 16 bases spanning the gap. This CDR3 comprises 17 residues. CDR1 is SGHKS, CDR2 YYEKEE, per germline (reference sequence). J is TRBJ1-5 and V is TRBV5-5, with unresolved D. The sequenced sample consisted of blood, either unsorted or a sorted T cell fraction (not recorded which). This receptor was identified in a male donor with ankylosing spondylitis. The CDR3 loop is CASSLFEGGESNQPQHF. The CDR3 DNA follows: TGTGCCAGCAGCTTATTCGAGGGAGGTGAGAGCAATCAGCCCCAGCATTTT.